This T cell receptor beta chain was captured by sequencing in a study of CXCR3-negative and CXCR3-positive naive CD8 T cells. cDNA libraries for TRB were generated by 5' RACE incorporating UMI labels. From its re-call of the 5' RACE reads, TCRdb lists each CDR3 protein once, without DNA. Recorded for this sample: about 56,000 distinct CDR3 sequences. The CDR3 totals 14 residues. From germline, CDR1 is MGHRA and CDR2 YSYEKL. The specimen was memory CD8+ T cells from blood. This TCR derives from a human donor in good health. Some clones in this sample may be carry-over from other donors' samples. The chain links TRBV4-1 to TRBJ2-5. The CDR3 sequence is CASSQDPAEETQYF.